The entry below gives a single T cell receptor (beta chain) sequence along with its context. As yet, its antigen is unknown. The sample belongs to a study of CD8 T cell repertoires and HIV-1 epitope variants. Study in general: Control wells had CMV/EBV/flu peptides, negative Ebola AY9, or no peptide.

Sequencing used immunoSEQ multiplex PCR; TCRdb keeps in-frame clones, though not all of them. The sample has 5,600 or so clones; 50% to 75% are singletons. The CDR3 contains 13 residues. V was trimmed by 1 base and J by 8 bases, leaving 8 bases between them. Germline V gene data show CDR1 as PRHDT and CDR2 as FYEKMQ (reference sequence). The chain joins TRBV13 to TRBJ2-2; D is uncertain. The origin of this receptor is a male donor with HIV. Sequenced: cultured CD8+ T cells derived from PBMCs. In DNA form, the CDR3 reads TGTGCCAGCAGCTTAGCCACAAGGGGGGAGCTGTTTTTT. It translates to CASSLATRGELFF.